This TCR beta chain was recovered during a study of glioma-infiltrating T cells. Per the germline V gene, CDR1 is SGHAT and CDR2 is FQNNGV. This CDR3 has 17 amino acids. Trimming cost V 4 bases and J 2 bases; bases outside gene matches: 8. Study conclusions and caveats: Non-neoplastic patients had below-expected tissue-blood divergence, while all gliomas exceeded expectation. Only very few CDR3 sequences appeared in both tissue and blood.

TCR alpha and beta CDR3 regions were amplified from RNA using iRepertoire nested multiplex PCR. One-step reverse transcription and amplification started from about 100-400 ng of tissue mRNA or PBMC total RNA. A single record per CDR3 protein comes from TCRdb applying MiXCR to the multiplex PCR reads. The table includes approximately 120,000 distinct CDR3 sequences, less than 30% detected once. Points on this clonotype: Its specificity is not known.

This chain links TRBV11-2 with TRBJ2-1; 10 positions agree with TRBD2. The origin of this receptor is a human donor with low-grade glioma or glioblastoma, undergoing nonglioma brain surgery, or in good health (not recorded which). Input material: glioma tissue, nonneoplastic brain tissue, or PBMCs (not recorded which). The CDR3 reads CASSWRGSGGPYNEQFF. The CDR3 DNA reads as TGTGCCAGCAGCTGGCGTGGTAGCGGGGGGCCCTACAATGAGCAGTTCTTC.